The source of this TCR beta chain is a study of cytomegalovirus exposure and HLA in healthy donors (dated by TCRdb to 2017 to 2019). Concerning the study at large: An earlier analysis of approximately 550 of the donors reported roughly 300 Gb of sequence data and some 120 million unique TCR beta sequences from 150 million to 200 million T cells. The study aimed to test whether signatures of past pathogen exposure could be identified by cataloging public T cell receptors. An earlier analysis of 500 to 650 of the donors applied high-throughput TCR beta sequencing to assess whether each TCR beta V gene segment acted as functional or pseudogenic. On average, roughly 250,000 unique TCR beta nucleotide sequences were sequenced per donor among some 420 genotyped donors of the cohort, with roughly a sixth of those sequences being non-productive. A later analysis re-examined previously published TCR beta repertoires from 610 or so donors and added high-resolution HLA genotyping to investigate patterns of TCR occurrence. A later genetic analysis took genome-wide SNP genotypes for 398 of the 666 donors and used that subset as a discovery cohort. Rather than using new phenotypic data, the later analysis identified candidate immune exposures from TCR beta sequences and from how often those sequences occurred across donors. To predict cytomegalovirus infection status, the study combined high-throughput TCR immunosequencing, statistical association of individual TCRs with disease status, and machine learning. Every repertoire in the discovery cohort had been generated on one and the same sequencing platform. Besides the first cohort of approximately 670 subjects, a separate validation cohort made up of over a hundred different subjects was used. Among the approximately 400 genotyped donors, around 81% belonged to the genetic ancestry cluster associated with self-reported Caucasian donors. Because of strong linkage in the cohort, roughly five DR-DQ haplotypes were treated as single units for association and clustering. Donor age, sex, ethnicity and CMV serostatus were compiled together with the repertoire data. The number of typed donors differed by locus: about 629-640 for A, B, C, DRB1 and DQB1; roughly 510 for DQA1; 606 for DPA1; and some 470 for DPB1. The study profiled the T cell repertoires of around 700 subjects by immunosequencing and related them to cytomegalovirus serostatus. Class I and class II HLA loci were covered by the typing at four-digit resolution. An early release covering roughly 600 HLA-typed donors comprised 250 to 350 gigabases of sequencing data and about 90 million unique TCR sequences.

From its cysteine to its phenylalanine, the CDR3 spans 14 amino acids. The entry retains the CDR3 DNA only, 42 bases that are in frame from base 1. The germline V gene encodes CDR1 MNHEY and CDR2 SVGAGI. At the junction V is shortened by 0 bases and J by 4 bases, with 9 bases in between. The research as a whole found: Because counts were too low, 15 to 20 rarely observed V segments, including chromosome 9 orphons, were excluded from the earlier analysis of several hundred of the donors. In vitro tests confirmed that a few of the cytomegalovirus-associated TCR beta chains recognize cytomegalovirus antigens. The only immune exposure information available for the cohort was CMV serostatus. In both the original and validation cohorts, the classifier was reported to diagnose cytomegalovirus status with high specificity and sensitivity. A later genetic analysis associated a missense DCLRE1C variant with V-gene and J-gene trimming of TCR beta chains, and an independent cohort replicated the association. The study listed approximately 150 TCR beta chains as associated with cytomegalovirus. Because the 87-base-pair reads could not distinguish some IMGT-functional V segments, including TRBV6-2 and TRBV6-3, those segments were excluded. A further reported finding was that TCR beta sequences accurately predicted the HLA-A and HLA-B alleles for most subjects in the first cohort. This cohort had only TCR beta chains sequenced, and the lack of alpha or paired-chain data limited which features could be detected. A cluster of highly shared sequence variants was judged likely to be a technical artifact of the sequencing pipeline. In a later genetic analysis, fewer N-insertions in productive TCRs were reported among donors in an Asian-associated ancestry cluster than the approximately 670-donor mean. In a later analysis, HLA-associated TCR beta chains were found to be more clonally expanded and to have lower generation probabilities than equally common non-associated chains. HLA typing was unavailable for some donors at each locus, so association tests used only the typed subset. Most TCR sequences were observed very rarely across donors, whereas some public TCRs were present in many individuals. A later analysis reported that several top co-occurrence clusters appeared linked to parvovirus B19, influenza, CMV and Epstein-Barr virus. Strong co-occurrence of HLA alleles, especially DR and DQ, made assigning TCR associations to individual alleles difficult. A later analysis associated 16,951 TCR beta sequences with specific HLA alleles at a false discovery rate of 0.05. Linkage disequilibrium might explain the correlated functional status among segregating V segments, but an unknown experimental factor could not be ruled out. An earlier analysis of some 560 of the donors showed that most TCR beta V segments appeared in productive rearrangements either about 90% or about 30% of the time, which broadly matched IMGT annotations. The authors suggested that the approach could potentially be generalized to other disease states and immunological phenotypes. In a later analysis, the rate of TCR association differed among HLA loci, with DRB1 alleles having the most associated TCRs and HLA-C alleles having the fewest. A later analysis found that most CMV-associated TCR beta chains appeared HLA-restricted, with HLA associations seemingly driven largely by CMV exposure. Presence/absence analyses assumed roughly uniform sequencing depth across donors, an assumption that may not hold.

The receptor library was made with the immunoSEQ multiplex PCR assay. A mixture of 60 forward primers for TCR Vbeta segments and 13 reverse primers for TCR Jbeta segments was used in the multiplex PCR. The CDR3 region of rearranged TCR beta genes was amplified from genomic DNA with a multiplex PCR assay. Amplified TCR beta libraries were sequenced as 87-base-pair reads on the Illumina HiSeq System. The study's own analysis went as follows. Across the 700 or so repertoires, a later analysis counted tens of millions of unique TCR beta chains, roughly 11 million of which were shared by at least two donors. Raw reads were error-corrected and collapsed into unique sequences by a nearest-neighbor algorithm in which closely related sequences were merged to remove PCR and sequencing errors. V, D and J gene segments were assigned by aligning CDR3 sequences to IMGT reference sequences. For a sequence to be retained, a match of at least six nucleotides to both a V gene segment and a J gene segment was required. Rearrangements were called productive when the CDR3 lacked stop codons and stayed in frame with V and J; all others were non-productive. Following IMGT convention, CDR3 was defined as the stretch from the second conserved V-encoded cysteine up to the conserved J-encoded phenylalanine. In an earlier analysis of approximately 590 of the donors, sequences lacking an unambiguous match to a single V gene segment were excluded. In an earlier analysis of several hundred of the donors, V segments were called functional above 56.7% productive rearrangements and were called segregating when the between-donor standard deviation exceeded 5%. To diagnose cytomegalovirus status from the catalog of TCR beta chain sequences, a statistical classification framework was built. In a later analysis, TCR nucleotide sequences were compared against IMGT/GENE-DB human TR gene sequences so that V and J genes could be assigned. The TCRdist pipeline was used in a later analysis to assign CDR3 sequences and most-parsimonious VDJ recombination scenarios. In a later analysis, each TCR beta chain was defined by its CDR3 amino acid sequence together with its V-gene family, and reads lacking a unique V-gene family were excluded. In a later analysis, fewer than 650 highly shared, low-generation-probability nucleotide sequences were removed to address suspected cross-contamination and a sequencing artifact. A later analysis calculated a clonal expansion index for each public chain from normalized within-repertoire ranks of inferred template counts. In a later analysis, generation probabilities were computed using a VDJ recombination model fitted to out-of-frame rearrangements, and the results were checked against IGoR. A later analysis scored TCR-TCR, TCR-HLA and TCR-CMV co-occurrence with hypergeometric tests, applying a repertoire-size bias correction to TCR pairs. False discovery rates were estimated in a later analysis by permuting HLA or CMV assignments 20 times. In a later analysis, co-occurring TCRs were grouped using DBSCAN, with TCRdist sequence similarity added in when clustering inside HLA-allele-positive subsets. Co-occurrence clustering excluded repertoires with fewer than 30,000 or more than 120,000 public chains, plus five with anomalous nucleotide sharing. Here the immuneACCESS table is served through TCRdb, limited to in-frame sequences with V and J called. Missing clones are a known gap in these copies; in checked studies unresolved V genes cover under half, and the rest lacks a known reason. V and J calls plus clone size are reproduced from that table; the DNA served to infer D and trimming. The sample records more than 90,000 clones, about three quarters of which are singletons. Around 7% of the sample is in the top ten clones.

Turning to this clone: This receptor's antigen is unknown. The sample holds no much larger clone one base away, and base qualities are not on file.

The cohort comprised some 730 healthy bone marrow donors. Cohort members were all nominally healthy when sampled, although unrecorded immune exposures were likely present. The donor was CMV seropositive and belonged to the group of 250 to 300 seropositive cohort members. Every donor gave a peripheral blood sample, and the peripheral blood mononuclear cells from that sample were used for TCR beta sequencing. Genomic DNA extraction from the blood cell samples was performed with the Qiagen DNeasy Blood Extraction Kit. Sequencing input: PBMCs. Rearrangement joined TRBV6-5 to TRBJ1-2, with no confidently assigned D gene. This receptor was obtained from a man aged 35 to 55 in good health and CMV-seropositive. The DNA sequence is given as TGTGCCAGCAGTTACTCCCTCCGTAGCTATGGCTACACCTTC. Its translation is CASSYSLRSYGYTF.